The T cell receptor beta chain described here comes from a study of CD4+ T cells in melanoma. Study-level points and caveats: In melanoma, neoantigen-specific CD4+ T cells reportedly differed in differentiation state. CD8+ T cell, macrophage and B cell function reportedly correlated with neoantigen-specific CD4+ T cells.

Libraries were prepared by immunoSEQ multiplex PCR; TCRdb keeps only in-frame clonotypes and omits some of them. The sample has roughly 12,000 clones, 66% seen once; the top ten hold 8.9%. This clone was detected only a few times. Its antigen is unidentified. Other nucleotide sequences in the sample specify the same CDR3. The germline V gene has CDR1 SGHTA and CDR2 FQGNSA. Trimming removed 4 bases from V and 4 bases from J; junction bases left unmatched: 4. CDR3 size: 16 residues. The TCR sequence derives from a human donor with melanoma. Sequences were obtained from cells from a culture (not recorded whether cultured in vitro). The chain combines TRBV7-2 with TRBJ2-2; 12 nucleotides line up with TRBD2. The CDR3 is CASSSGLAGPTGELFF. CDR3 sequence (DNA): TGTGCCAGCAGCTCGGGACTAGCGGGCCCCACCGGGGAGCTGTTTTTT.